These 15 T cell receptor beta chains were sequenced from one sample in a study of T cells in women clearing cervical HPV infection. Assay used: immunoSEQ multiplex PCR; TCRdb lists only in-frame clones, some missing. Its listing shows 25,000 to 35,000 clones. Source material: blood buffy coat. These receptor sequences come from a woman between 18 and 70 years old with a cervical HPV16 infection that either progressed to CIN3+ or cleared (not recorded which).

In the case of this clone: The read ends 3 residues early relative to the CDR3; the germline J gene fills the gap. This rearrangement joins TRBV27 to TRBJ2-1; D is unclear. With 11 bases removed from V and 5 bases from J, the gap between germline ends came to 13 bases. Germline-derived CDR1 and CDR2 are MNHEY and SMNVEV (reference sequence). The CDR3 sequence is 12 residues long. This CDR3 is CALKGLNNEQFF. Partial CDR3 DNA: TGTGCCCTTAAAGGGCTGAACAATGAG.

Details on this clone: The CDR3 is cut off 3 residues early in the read; its end comes from the germline J gene. This chain connects TRBV12-3 or TRBV12-4 to TRBJ2-1; 10 bases align to TRBD2. The CDR3 sequence is 15 residues long. With V trimmed by 5 bases and J by 7 bases, 8 bases remained unmatched. The DNA read from the CDR3 is TGTGCCAGCAGTGCATCTAGCGGGAGATTGAATGAG. It translates to CASSASSGRLNE. The full CDR3 is CASSASSGRLNEQFF.

A note on this clone: The read halts 3 residues ahead of the CDR3 end, with the missing end drawn from the germline J gene. This rearrangement joins TRBV11-1 to TRBJ2-3; TRBD1 agrees at 9 bases. The J segment lost 3 bases and the V segment lost 5 bases, leaving 6 bases of the junction unmatched. This CDR3 comprises 15 residues. From germline, CDR1 is SGHAT and CDR2 FQDESV (reference sequence). CDR3 sequence: CASSLDRGGTDTQYF. The sequenced part of the CDR3 DNA is TGTGCCAGCAGCCTGGACAGGGGAGGGACAGATACG.

A remark on this clone: The read halts 3 residues ahead of the CDR3 end, with the missing end drawn from the germline J gene. This sequence joins TRBV19 and TRBJ2-5; weak D call: TRBD1 (6 bases). The germline V gene has CDR1 LNHDA and CDR2 SQIVND (reference sequence). The CDR3 loop spans 17 amino acids. Trimming cost V 3 bases and J 1 base, with 18 bases left between them. The CDR3 is CASSIVGQPRFQETQYF. CDR3 bases read: TGTGCCAGTAGTATTGTCGGACAGCCAAGATTCCAAGAGACC.

With regard to this clone: The CDR3 extends 3 residues past the end of the read, so its final part is completed from the germline J gene. The V and J genes are TRBV5-4 and TRBJ2-5, with 8 positions matching TRBD1. This CDR3 is 15 amino acids long. Germline assignment: CDR1 SGHNT and CDR2 YYREEE (reference sequence). J was trimmed by 4 bases and V by 4 bases; bases with no gene match: 9. This chain's CDR3 is CASSGRQGRSETQYF. The CDR3 bases that were read are TGTGCCAGCAGCGGTCGACAGGGGCGCTCAGAGACC.

For this clone: The read falls 3 residues short of the CDR3 end, and the missing part is taken from the germline J gene. The V call is TRBV6-2 or TRBV6-3, the J call TRBJ1-5; weak D call: TRBD1 (5 bases). CDR1 is MNHEY and CDR2 is SVGEGT in the germline V gene. The CDR3 contains 12 residues. V gave up 4 bases and J gave up 6 bases, with 7 bases separating them. CDR3 sequence reads: CASSSGFQPQHF. CDR3 bases read: TGTGCCAGCAGTTCAGGGTTTCAGCCC.

Points on this clone: The CDR3 is cut off 3 residues early in the read; its end comes from the germline J gene. V gene TRBV29-1 combines with J gene TRBJ1-2; 11 bases fit TRBD1. J was trimmed by 6 bases and V by 7 bases; bases with no gene match: 4. CDR1 is SQVTM, CDR2 ANQGSEA, per germline. This CDR3 spans 12 amino acids. CDR3 sequence: CSAGQGADGYTF. Partial CDR3 DNA: TGCAGCGCCGGACAGGGGGCGGATGGC.

To note about this clone: The observed sequence ends 3 residues before the CDR3 terminus, with the missing tail filled in from the germline J gene. The chain has TRBV4-1 and TRBJ1-4; D is uncertain. Germline values: CDR1 MGHRA, CDR2 YSYEKL. The V and J ends lost 3 bases and 0 bases respectively, with 14 bases between them. CDR3 length equals 17 residues. This CDR3 is CASSHRAGLTTNEKLFF. The part of the CDR3 DNA that was read is TGCGCCAGCAGCCATAGGGCAGGTCTTACAACTAATGAAAAA.

As regards this clone: The read finishes 3 residues shy of the CDR3 end, and the germline J gene is used to complete it. The rearrangement links TRBV6-1 to TRBJ2-3, with 11 bases that match TRBD2. Germline V lookup: CDR1 MNHNS, CDR2 SASEGT. The CDR3 consists of 15 residues. V lost 3 bases and J lost 4; bases outside the gene matches: 3. CDR3 in amino acids: CASSDLAGGSDTQYF. The sequenced CDR3 bases are TGTGCCAGCAGTGACCTAGCGGGGGGTTCAGATACG.

On this clone itself: The read comes to an end 3 residues before the CDR3 does, leaving the germline J gene to fill in the end. The chain employs TRBV2 and TRBJ2-2, with 8 bases matching TRBD1. The V gene's germline CDR1 is SNHLY and CDR2 FYNNEI. The CDR3 covers 16 residues. The V segment lost 6 bases and the J segment 4 bases; nucleotides outside the gene matches: 10. The sequenced part of the CDR3 DNA is TGTGCCAGCAGGGAAAAAGACAGGGGCGCCACCGGGGAG. It yields the protein CASREKDRGATGE. From start to end, the CDR3 is CASREKDRGATGELFF.

With regard to this clone: The read is 3 residues too short to cover the CDR3 end, so that end is filled in from the germline J gene. The chain joins TRBV20-1 to TRBJ2-7, with D perhaps matching TRBD2 (6 bases). The CDR3 contains 14 residues. Per the germline V gene, CDR1 is DFQATT and CDR2 is SNEGSKA (reference sequence). V lost 4 bases and J lost 0, with 13 bases in between. Incomplete CDR3 DNA: TGCAGTGCTAACTCCGGGACTTACTCCTACGAG. This sequence encodes CSANSGTYSYE. In full, the CDR3 reads CSANSGTYSYEQYF.

Concerning this clone: The sequence runs out 3 residues before the end of the CDR3; the remainder is reconstructed from the germline J gene. The chain uses TRBV30 and TRBJ2-2, with D perhaps matching TRBD1 (6 bases). Germline lookup yields CDR1 GTSNPN and CDR2 SVGIG (reference sequence). The CDR3 consists of 13 residues. The germline V and J ends were trimmed by 7 bases and 5 bases, with 14 bases remaining between them. The part of the CDR3 DNA that was read is TGTGCCTCCATCCCAGGGGTGACCGGGGAG. As protein: CASIPGVTGE. The full CDR3 protein is CASIPGVTGELFF.

Comments on this clone: The read ends 3 residues early relative to the CDR3; the germline J gene fills the gap. The chain has TRBV7-9 and TRBJ1-2; D gene ambiguous. V was pared by 0 bases and J by 4 bases, with 9 bases between. The V gene's germline CDR1 is SEHNR and CDR2 FQNEAQ (reference sequence). This CDR3 has 14 residues. CDR3 sequence reads: CASSLAAPGYGYTF. The DNA read from the CDR3 is TGTGCCAGCAGCTTAGCGGCACCGGGCTATGGC.

To note about this clone: The CDR3 end is not reached by the read, which stops 3 residues before it; the germline J gene fills it in. The chain joins TRBV30 to TRBJ2-1; 8 nucleotides agree with TRBD2. The CDR3 length is 13 residues. Germline V CDR1 and CDR2: GTSNPN, SVGIG (reference sequence). The V and J ends lost 2 bases and 9 bases, in that order; junction bases with no gene match: 6. The CDR3: CAWSYFRGGEQFF. CDR3 DNA, as far as it was read: TGTGCCTGGAGTTACTTCCGGGGGGGTGAG.

About this clone itself: The read comes to an end 3 residues before the CDR3 does, leaving the germline J gene to fill in the end. The J gene is TRBJ2-3, the V gene TRBV7-6; no firm D call. This CDR3 has 14 amino acids. Trimming left V 1 base short and J 6 bases short, with 11 bases between. Germline V CDR1 and CDR2: SGHVS, FNYEAQ. The CDR3 spells CASSLGAFRDTQYF. CDR3 DNA (partial): TGTGCCAGCAGCTTAGGGGCGTTTCGGGATACG.